This T cell receptor beta chain was recovered during a study of blood T cell repertoires in COVID-19. In the original processing: Amplification of reference gene primers was used by the study to estimate nucleated cell counts. The protocol was immunoSEQ multiplex PCR, while the TCRdb copy is restricted to in-frame clones and leaves out a portion. V, J and clone size were drawn from that table, and D and trimming were deduced from the DNA. The sample consists of 100,000 to 150,000 clones, about 87% of them appearing once. Per the germline V gene, CDR1 is LNHDA and CDR2 is SQIVND (reference sequence). The CDR3 covers 17 residues. V shed 5 bases and J 1 base; nucleotides not matched to a gene: 6.

Specimen: peripheral blood. The chain employs TRBV19 and TRBJ2-6; 9 bases line up with TRBD1. This receptor was taken from a man between 45 and 60 years old with acute or convalescent COVID-19. The CDR3 DNA reads TGTGCCAGTAGTCCAGGGACAGGGAAGTCTGGGGCCAACGTCCTGACTTTC. Its translation is CASSPGTGKSGANVLTF.